This entry lists 21 T cell receptor beta chains sequenced from one sample in a study of blood T cell repertoires in COVID-19. Sequenced by immunoSEQ multiplex PCR; TCRdb stores in-frame clones only, minus some. The data show 250,000 to 350,000 clones, with over 75% seen just once and around 13% held by the top ten. Sequencing was carried out using peripheral blood. These receptors were taken from a woman aged 55 to 70 with acute or convalescent COVID-19.

The chain uses TRBV25-1 and TRBJ2-3, with 7 nucleotides matching TRBD2. This CDR3 has 14 amino acids. Trimming at V came to 8 bases and at J to 1 base, leaving 6 bases not matched to a gene. Germline CDR1 MGHDK, CDR2 SYGVNS. DNA of the CDR3: TGTGCCAGCTCTCGGGACTACGGCACAGATACGCAGTATTTT. It specifies CASSRDYGTDTQYF.

The chain combines TRBV7-9 with TRBJ1-1; tentatively, D is TRBD1 (5 bases). This CDR3 comprises 16 residues. V was trimmed by 5 bases and J by 0 bases, leaving 16 bases between them. Germline V gene sequence: CDR1 SEHNR, CDR2 FQNEAQ (reference sequence). The CDR3, as DNA: TGTGCCAGCAGCCAATGGGGCGGAATCATGAACACTGAAGCTTTCTTT. Protein product: CASSQWGGIMNTEAFF.

This chain connects TRBV29-1 to TRBJ1-1; D unclear. The V gene lost 4 bases and the J gene lost 2 bases, with 5 bases spanning the gap. The germline V gene has CDR1 SQVTM and CDR2 ANQGSEA. The CDR3 is made up of 11 amino acids. The CDR3 loop reads CSVGHNTEAFF. In DNA form, the CDR3 reads TGCAGCGTTGGGCACAACACTGAAGCTTTCTTT. The whole variable domain, filled in from reference TRBV29-1 and TRBJ1-1, reads SAVISQKPSRDICQRGTSLTIQCQVDSQVTMMFWYRQQPGQSLTLIATANQGSEATYESGFVIDKFPISRPNLTFSTLTVSNMSPEDSSIYLCSVGHNTEAFFGQGTRLTVV.

V gene TRBV27 combines with J gene TRBJ2-7, with a possible D match to TRBD1 (7 bases). Germline V gene sequence: CDR1 MNHEY, CDR2 SMNVEV (reference sequence). The V gene lost 5 bases and the J gene lost 3 bases, with 11 bases spanning the gap. This CDR3 region has 13 residues. The CDR3 region has the DNA TGTGCCAGCAGTGGGGGGACAGTCTACGAGCAGTACTTC. Translated: CASSGGTVYEQYF.

This chain joins TRBV27 and TRBJ1-2, with D maybe TRBD1 (6 bases). The CDR3 extends over 13 amino acids. Germline CDR1 reads MNHEY; CDR2 reads SMNVEV (reference sequence). Trimming stripped 7 bases from V and 0 bases from J, with 9 bases between. The CDR3 region is CASTDRPNYGYTF. The CDR3 region has the DNA TGTGCCAGCACCGACAGGCCTAACTATGGCTACACCTTC.

The chain links TRBV3-1 (or the pseudogene TRBV3-2) to TRBJ2-5; 8 positions agree with TRBD1. Unmatched junction bases numbered 3, after V lost 0 bases and J lost 6 bases. The CDR3 is made up of 14 amino acids. Germline values: CDR1 LGHDT, CDR2 YNNKEL (reference sequence). CDR3 protein: CASSQEQGVKTQYF. Written as DNA, the CDR3 is TGTGCCAGCAGCCAAGAACAGGGGGTTAAGACCCAGTACTTC.

This chain uses TRBV7-2 with TRBJ2-6; D possibly corresponds to TRBD1 (5 bases). This CDR3 has 15 residues. In germline, CDR1 is SGHTA, CDR2 FQGNSA. The V end lost 4 bases, the J end lost 4 bases, and 11 bases lay between the germline ends. This CDR3 is CASSSAPGGANVLTF. CDR3 coding DNA: TGTGCCAGCAGCTCTGCCCCAGGGGGGGCCAACGTCCTGACTTTC.

The V and J genes are TRBV9 and TRBJ2-1; 12 nucleotides align to TRBD2. This CDR3 has 16 amino acids. The trim removed 0 bases at V and 4 bases at J, leaving 2 bases unmatched. In germline, CDR1 is SGDLS, CDR2 YYNGEE. The CDR3 protein is CASSVGLAGEYNEQFF. The CDR3 bases are TGTGCCAGCAGCGTAGGACTAGCGGGGGAATACAATGAGCAGTTCTTC.

This chain links TRBV7-9 with TRBJ2-2; D may be TRBD2 (5 bases). V was clipped by 7 bases and J by 1 base, with 13 bases between them. Germline V CDR1 and CDR2: SEHNR, FQNEAQ (reference sequence). The CDR3 has 15 residues. Written as DNA, the CDR3 is TGTGCCAGCATGACCATAGGAGGGAACACCGGGGAGCTGTTTTTT. Encoded protein: CASMTIGGNTGELFF. Complete variable domain (other parts from reference TRBV7-9 and TRBJ2-2): DTGVSQNPRHKITKRGQNVTFRCDPISEHNRLYWYRQTLGQGPEFLTYFQNEAQLEKSRLLSDRFSAERPKGSFSTLEIQRTEQGDSAMYLCASMTIGGNTGELFFGEGSRLTVL.

The chain employs TRBV3-1 (or the pseudogene TRBV3-2) and TRBJ2-7; 12 nucleotides agree with TRBD2. Trimming at V came to 5 bases and at J to 6 bases, leaving 5 bases not matched to a gene. Germline V lookup: CDR1 LGHDT, CDR2 YNNKEL (reference sequence). This CDR3 has 14 amino acids. The CDR3 nucleotides are TGTGCCAGCAGCTTGACTAGCGGGGGCCGCGAGCAGTACTTC. Translation gives CASSLTSGGREQYF.

The rearrangement joins TRBV11-2 to TRBJ1-4; tentative D call: TRBD1 (5 bases). The CDR3 is 16 residues long. Trimming pared 4 bases from V and 6 bases from J, leaving 18 bases between. The germline V gene encodes CDR1 SGHAT and CDR2 FQNNGV. CDR3 in amino acids: CASSSPGYGGDEKLFF. In nucleotides, the CDR3 is TGTGCCAGCAGCTCCCCGGGTTATGGGGGGGATGAAAAACTGTTTTTT.

This clone was counted a single time. This chain uses TRBV4-3 with TRBJ2-3; possible D gene TRBD2, 6 bases. Trimming took off 1 base at V and 0 bases at J, with 14 bases between the two ends. This CDR3 comprises 17 residues. Germline V gene sequence: CDR1 LGHNA, CDR2 YSLEER. The CDR3 DNA sequence: TGCGCCAGCAGCCAAGGGGGGACTTACCTTAGCACAGATACGCAGTATTTT. This codes for CASSQGGTYLSTDTQYF.

V and J are TRBV7-2 and TRBJ2-7; possible D gene TRBD1, 5 bases. The V and J ends lost 0 bases and 0 bases respectively, with 9 bases between them. The CDR3 totals 15 residues. Germline loops: CDR1 SGHTA, CDR2 FQGNSA. The CDR3 sequence is CASSLAGLNSYEQYF. CDR3 DNA: TGTGCCAGCAGCTTAGCGGGGCTAAACTCCTACGAGCAGTACTTC.

The chain uses TRBV18 and TRBJ1-1; tentatively, D is TRBD1 (6 bases). Trimming pared 6 bases from V and 7 bases from J, leaving 18 bases between. The length of the CDR3 is 14 residues. Per germline, CDR1 KGHSH and CDR2 LQKENI. In nucleotides, the CDR3 is TGTGCCAGCTCCAAACGTGGACAGCAACTTGAAGCTTTCTTT. Protein: CASSKRGQQLEAFF.

The rearrangement uses TRBV29-1 and TRBJ2-1; 8 nucleotides agree with TRBD2. Trimming removed 4 bases from V and 10 bases from J; junction bases left unmatched: 6. CDR1 is SQVTM, CDR2 ANQGSEA, per germline. This CDR3 is built from 12 residues. The CDR3, as DNA: TGCAGCGTTGTTCGGACTAGCCGGGAGCAGTTCTTC. Its protein product is CSVVRTSREQFF.

The chain recombines TRBV6-5 with TRBJ2-1; 11 bases are a match to TRBD2. V lost 5 bases to trimming and J lost 10 bases; unmatched junction nucleotides: 10. The CDR3 has 15 amino acids. Germline V lookup: CDR1 MNHEY, CDR2 SVGAGI. The CDR3 is CASSPPGTSGREQFF. CDR3 DNA: TGTGCCAGCAGTCCTCCCGGGACTAGCGGCAGGGAGCAGTTCTTC.

This rearrangement joins TRBV19 to TRBJ1-1, with D perhaps matching TRBD1 (6 bases). Deletions cut 3 bases from V and 3 bases from J, with 11 bases between. CDR3 length: 14 amino acids. CDR1 is LNHDA, CDR2 SQIVND, per germline (reference sequence). Written as DNA, the CDR3 is TGTGCCAGTAGTATCTCCGCAGGGGACACTGAAGCTTTCTTT. Encoded protein: CASSISAGDTEAFF.

The genes are TRBV15 and TRBJ1-3; possible D gene TRBD1, 5 bases. Trimming took 1 base from V and 0 from J, leaving 10 bases between them. Germline V gives CDR1 LNHNV, CDR2 YYDKDF (reference sequence). The CDR3 spans 16 residues. CDR3 residues: CATSRVRQLSGNTIYF. For the CDR3, the DNA is TGTGCCACCAGCAGAGTTAGACAGCTCTCTGGAAACACCATATATTTT.

The J gene is TRBJ2-1, the V gene TRBV27, with D possibly being TRBD1 (6 bases). This CDR3 region has 15 residues. V was cut by 5 bases and J by 8 bases, with 19 bases left in between. Germline loops: CDR1 MNHEY, CDR2 SMNVEV (reference sequence). The CDR3 region is CASSPSGAGVDEQFF. The CDR3, as DNA: TGTGCCAGCAGTCCCTCAGGGGCAGGGGTGGATGAGCAGTTCTTC.

CDR3 in DNA: TGTGCCAGCAGTTTACCCATAGGACAGGGGAGAGGCTACACCTTC. Translated: CASSLPIGQGRGYTF. This chain joins TRBV28 and TRBJ1-2; 9 nucleotides match TRBD1. V lost 2 bases, J lost 8 bases, and 9 bases stayed unmatched. Germline CDR1 reads MDHEN; CDR2 reads SYDVKM. CDR3 length: 15 residues.

This chain links TRBV5-5 with TRBJ1-2; possible D gene TRBD1, 5 bases. Trimming took 4 bases from V and 2 from J, leaving 12 bases between them. The CDR3 totals 14 residues. Germline values: CDR1 SGHKS, CDR2 YYEKEE (reference sequence). The DNA of the CDR3 is TGTGCCAGCAGCGGATCGGGACTCAACTATGGCTACACCTTC. Translated, it gives CASSGSGLNYGYTF.